The 16 T cell receptor beta chains below were found in one sample sequenced in a study of cytomegalovirus exposure and HLA in healthy donors (dated by TCRdb to the late 2010s). The library was produced with the immunoSEQ multiplex PCR assay. For the multiplex PCR, a mixture combining 60 forward primers for TCR Vbeta segments and 13 reverse primers for TCR Jbeta segments was used. In its TCRdb copy, this immuneACCESS table keeps in-frame sequences only and misses some clones. Where compared with another copy, unresolved V genes explain less than half of these, and the others have no known cause. Across this sample there are 85,000 to 130,000 clones, with more than 60% seen only once. The ten most abundant clones make up 2.5% of the sample. The sample consisted of PBMCs. Receptors were obtained from a man in his forties or fifties in good health and CMV-seronegative.

This clone has more than one count but fewer than ten. V gene TRBV10-3 combines with J gene TRBJ1-1; tentatively, D is TRBD1 (6 bases). Between the trimmed V and J ends, which lost 7 bases and 7 bases, there was a span of 16 bases. Germline assignment: CDR1 ENHRY and CDR2 SYGVKD. The CDR3 length is 13 residues. The CDR3 spells CAITGQGLGEAFF. The CDR3 DNA follows: TGTGCCATCACGGGCCAGGGGCTAGGTGAAGCTTTCTTT.

The rearrangement uses TRBV7-9 and TRBJ2-7; TRBD1 might be the D (6 bases). The CDR3 loop spans 15 amino acids. Germline V gene sequence: CDR1 SEHNR, CDR2 FQNEAQ (reference sequence). V was shortened by 5 bases and J by 4 bases, with 18 bases between the two germline ends. CDR3 DNA sequence: TGTGCCAGCAGCCCAACAGGGTCCTCTCGGTACGAGCAGTACTTC. It translates to CASSPTGSSRYEQYF.

The CDR3 DNA sequence: TGTGCCAGCAGCCCCGGACAAGGTCAAGAGACCCAGTACTTC. Translated, it gives CASSPGQGQETQYF. The gene calls are TRBV5-8 and TRBJ2-5, with a possible D match to TRBD1 (5 bases). There are 14 residues in the CDR3. Germline CDR1 and CDR2: SGHTS and YDEGEE. V was trimmed by 4 bases and J by 2 bases, leaving 12 bases between them.

This chain joins TRBV4-1 and TRBJ2-1, with D possibly TRBD2 on 5 matching bases. Germline V CDR1 and CDR2: MGHRA, YSYEKL. Trimming shortened V by 1 base and J by 3 bases, and 19 bases separated the two germline ends. The CDR3 is 18 residues long. The DNA for the CDR3 is TGCGCCAGCAGCCAAGGCCTCTTAAGGCGGGCCAACTACAATGAGCAGTTCTTC. Translating it yields CASSQGLLRRANYNEQFF.

There are a few counts of this clone. The gene calls are TRBV7-8 and TRBJ2-4; 13 bases agree with TRBD2. Germline V CDR1 and CDR2: SGHVS, FQNEAQ. V shed 5 bases and J 3 bases; nucleotides not matched to a gene: 7. This CDR3 spans 17 amino acids. The CDR3 is CASSELAGGLSKNIQYF. In nucleotides, the CDR3 is TGTGCCAGCAGCGAACTAGCGGGGGGGCTAAGCAAAAACATTCAGTACTTC.

The chain employs TRBV4-1 and TRBJ2-1; 11 bases map to TRBD2. V gave up 2 bases and J gave up 9 bases; unmatched junction bases: 9. The CDR3 sequence is 16 residues long. Germline lookup yields CDR1 MGHRA and CDR2 YSYEKL. In nucleotides, the CDR3 is TGCGCCAGCAGCCAATCAACTAGCGGGGGTGACCCTGAGCAGTTCTTC. It yields the protein CASSQSTSGGDPEQFF.

This chain uses TRBV4-1 with TRBJ2-5; TRBD2 matches at 12 bases. Near its end, the DNA agrees better with TRBJ2-7, so the J call may be wrong. CDR3 size: 15 residues. The germline CDR1 and CDR2 sequences are MGHRA and YSYEKL. In DNA, the CDR3 is TGCGCCAGCAGCCAGACTAGCGGGGGAGCCTACGAGCAGTACTTC. Translation gives CASSQTSGGAYEQYF.

The chain carries TRBV18 and TRBJ2-1; possibly TRBD2 for D (6 bases). With 6 bases removed from V and 4 bases from J, the gap between germline ends came to 19 bases. This CDR3 spans 16 amino acids. Germline CDR1 reads KGHSH; CDR2 reads LQKENI. CDR3 loop: CASSLTGGATYNEQFF. CDR3 DNA: TGTGCCAGCTCCCTAACCGGAGGGGCTACGTACAATGAGCAGTTCTTC.

This clone is a singleton in its sample. The chain couples TRBV14 to TRBJ2-5, with 7 bases aligning to TRBD2. The junction had 15 bases not matched to a gene; V was cut back by 4 bases and J by 4 bases. Germline CDR1 and CDR2: SGHDN and FVKESK. The CDR3 consists of 17 residues. This CDR3 is CASSPLTSQGKGETQYF. The CDR3 DNA is TGTGCCAGCAGCCCCCTGACTAGCCAAGGGAAGGGAGAGACCCAGTACTTC.

The chain joins TRBV19 to TRBJ1-4; TRBD1 aligns across 10 bases. CDR1 and CDR2 from the germline V gene are LNHDA and SQIVND (reference sequence). V lost 7 bases and J lost 7; bases outside the gene matches: 6. CDR3 length equals 14 residues. CDR3 protein: CASIRQGAGEKLFF. The CDR3 nucleotides are TGTGCCAGTATCCGACAGGGGGCCGGTGAAAAACTGTTTTTT. Combining the CDR3 with reference TRBV19 and TRBJ1-4 gives the whole variable domain DGGITQSPKYLFRKEGQNVTLSCEQNLNHDAMYWYRQDPGQGLRLIYYSQIVNDFQKGDIAEGYSVSREKKESFPLTVTSAQKNPTAFYLCASIRQGAGEKLFFGSGTQLSVL.

J is TRBJ2-3 and V is TRBV6-1; TRBD1 matches at 7 bases. This CDR3 comprises 14 residues. CDR1 MNHNS and CDR2 SASEGT come from the germline V gene. J lost 4 bases, V lost 7 bases, and 8 bases had no gene match. CDR3 DNA sequence: TGTGCCAGCATGGTGGGACAGTTTCCAGATACGCAGTATTTT. Protein sequence: CASMVGQFPDTQYF.

V is TRBV28 and J is TRBJ1-4; 7 nucleotides align to TRBD1. CDR3 length: 15 residues. J lost 5 bases, V lost 5 bases, and 8 bases had no gene match. CDR1 is MDHEN, CDR2 SYDVKM, per germline. Written as DNA, the CDR3 is TGTGCCAGCAGTACTCACAGGGGTCTCAATGAAAAACTGTTTTTT. Amino acid sequence: CASSTHRGLNEKLFF.

V is TRBV7-2 and J is TRBJ1-5; TRBD1 might be the D (6 bases). This CDR3 region has 14 residues. Germline lookup yields CDR1 SGHTA and CDR2 FQGNSA. The V gene lost 4 bases and the J gene lost 0 bases, with 7 bases spanning the gap. In DNA, the CDR3 is TGTGCCAGCAGCTGGACAGCTAGCAATCAGCCCCAGCATTTT. Encoded protein: CASSWTASNQPQHF.

The genes are TRBV19 and TRBJ2-2, with 7 bases matching TRBD2. CDR3 length equals 16 residues. The junction had 11 bases not matched to a gene; V was cut back by 6 bases and J by 4 bases. CDR1 and CDR2 (germline): LNHDA, SQIVND (reference sequence). The CDR3 nucleotides are TGTGCCAGTAGCCGAAGGGGCGGGGAGGGCACCGGGGAGCTGTTTTTT. It yields the protein CASSRRGGEGTGELFF.

This clone was seen a few times. The V gene is TRBV28, the J gene TRBJ2-3; possibly TRBD2 for D (5 bases). This CDR3 region has 16 residues. The germline V gene has CDR1 MDHEN and CDR2 SYDVKM. Trimming removed 6 bases from V and 1 base from J, with 17 bases in between. The CDR3 nucleotides read TGTGCCAGCAGAGAGGGAAAACAAGTAGGCACAGATACGCAGTATTTT. Its protein is CASREGKQVGTDTQYF.

The chain employs TRBV5-1 and TRBJ1-6; D call uncertain. Looked up from germline, CDR1 is SGHRS and CDR2 is YFSETQ. The CDR3 runs to 15 residues. Trimming removed 4 bases at V and 9 bases at J, with 17 bases between. The CDR3 sequence: CASSQDTRGSSPLHF. The DNA of the CDR3 is TGCGCCAGCAGCCAAGACACGCGGGGAAGTTCACCCCTCCACTTT.